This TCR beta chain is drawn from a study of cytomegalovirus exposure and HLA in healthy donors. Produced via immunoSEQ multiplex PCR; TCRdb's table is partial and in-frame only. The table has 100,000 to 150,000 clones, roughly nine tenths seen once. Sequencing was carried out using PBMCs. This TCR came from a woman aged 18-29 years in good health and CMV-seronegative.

CDR3 amino acids: CASSLHSDRGYYGYTF. The DNA of the CDR3 is TGTGCCAGCAGTTTACACTCGGACAGAGGATACTATGGCTACACCTTC. The chain is built from TRBV28 and TRBJ1-2, with D perhaps matching TRBD1 (6 bases). Trimming removed 2 bases from V and 3 bases from J, with 16 bases in between. From germline, CDR1 is MDHEN and CDR2 SYDVKM. The CDR3 has 16 residues.